The 7 T cell receptor beta chains given below trace back to one sample, sequenced in a study of long-term antiretroviral therapy in people with HIV. The assay, immunoSEQ v3.0, was run at survey level. The repertoire was sequenced with immunoSEQ multiplex PCR; TCRdb's copy has only in-frame clones and lacks some. This table has tens of thousands of clones, 75% to 90% appearing once. Sequenced material: unsorted PBMCs, taken 0.4 years after starting antiretroviral therapy. These receptors were taken from a man aged 50-60 years with HIV.

The chain joins TRBV7-2 to TRBJ2-5; D not resolved. This CDR3 contains 13 residues. Trimming shortened V by 2 bases and J by 1 base, and 5 bases separated the two germline ends. In germline, CDR1 is SGHTA, CDR2 FQGNSA. The CDR3 is CASSLLIQETQYF. CDR3 nucleotide sequence: TGTGCCAGCAGCTTACTGATCCAAGAGACCCAGTACTTC.

The rearrangement links TRBV4-1 to TRBJ2-7; no clear D. The CDR3 extends over 13 amino acids. Germline values: CDR1 MGHRA, CDR2 YSYEKL. Trimming removed 0 bases at V and 6 bases at J, with 9 bases between. CDR3 coding DNA: TGCGCCAGCAGCCAAGACGGTCTAGGCGAGCAGTACTTC. Amino acids: CASSQDGLGEQYF.

As to this clone: Germline is not matched at one junction end, which may reflect a read error. The V call is TRBV7-7, the J call TRBJ2-5; D is perhaps TRBD1 or TRBD2 (5 bases each). This CDR3 is 16 amino acids long. Germline-derived CDR1 and CDR2 are SSHAT and FNYEAQ (reference sequence). The CDR3 nucleotides are TGTGCTAGCAGCTCCCAAGGGACCGGGGACGGGAAGACCCAGTACTTC. It translates to CASSSQGTGDGKTQYF.

The chain links TRBV19 to TRBJ1-1; tentative D call: TRBD1 (6 bases). This CDR3 contains 16 residues. Trimming stripped 4 bases from V and 4 bases from J, with 19 bases between. Germline V CDR1 and CDR2: LNHDA, SQIVND (reference sequence). CDR3 DNA: TGTGCCAGTAGTACCCACCCGCCGACAGGTGGCACTGAAGCTTTCTTT. This gives the protein CASSTHPPTGGTEAFF.

The rearrangement joins TRBV5-6 to TRBJ1-5, with 8 bases matching TRBD1. The germline gives CDR1 SGHDT, CDR2 YYEEEE. The junction had 10 bases not matched to a gene; V was cut back by 4 bases and J by 7 bases. There are 15 residues in the CDR3. For the CDR3, the DNA is TGTGCCAGCAGCCTCCTTGGATCAGGGGGCCAGCCCCAGCATTTT. Amino acids: CASSLLGSGGQPQHF.

This sequence joins TRBV5-6 and TRBJ2-7; 8 bases match TRBD1. V was clipped by 2 bases and J by 1 base; unmatched bases: 5. CDR1 SGHDT and CDR2 YYEEEE come from the germline V gene. This CDR3 contains 15 residues. The CDR3 DNA sequence: TGTGCCAGCAGCTTACCACGACAGGGGTCCTACGAGCAGTACTTC. This translates into CASSLPRQGSYEQYF.

The CDR3 is CAIGGLQEGPFRHTNTGELFF. CDR3 sequence (DNA): TGTGCCATCGGAGGACTCCAAGAAGGGCCATTCAGACACACGAACACCGGGGAGCTGTTTTTT. The rearrangement uses TRBV10-3 and TRBJ2-2; TRBD2 might be the D (5 bases). The CDR3 has 21 amino acids. The ends were cut back, 8 bases at V and 0 bases at J, with 31 bases in the middle. CDR1 is ENHRY, CDR2 SYGVKD, per germline.